A single sample gave rise to the 24 T cell receptor beta chains below, sequenced in a study of T cells after yellow fever vaccination. TCRdb re-called the 5' RACE reads with MiXCR, one entry per CDR3 protein. The sample lists about 120,000 distinct CDR3 sequences; around 9.8% were seen once. The sequencing used CD8+ T cells sorted from PBMCs, collected on the day of the yellow fever booster vaccination. The receptors come from a man between 18 and 35 years old who received the YFV17D yellow fever vaccine.

V usage is TRBV10-2 and J usage is TRBJ2-3; TRBD2 agrees at 10 bases. CDR1 is WSHSY and CDR2 is SAAADI in the germline V gene. There are 16 residues in the CDR3. The ends lost 3 bases at V and 6 bases at J; junction bases unmatched: 9. The CDR3 loop is CASSDRTSGARDTQYF. The CDR3 region has the DNA TGCGCCAGCAGTGATAGGACTAGCGGAGCGAGGGATACGCAGTATTTT.

V and J are TRBV6-6 and TRBJ2-2; no clear D gene. Germline CDR1 is MNHNY and CDR2 is SVGAGI (reference sequence). V gave up 7 bases and J gave up 6 bases, with 18 bases separating them. The CDR3 loop spans 15 amino acids. The CDR3 DNA follows: TGTGCCAGCACCTCCCTGGACCCAGGCGCCGGGGAGCTGTTTTTT. Its protein product is CASTSLDPGAGELFF.

The chain links TRBV4-1 to TRBJ1-5, with D unclear. Trimming left V 4 bases short and J 6 bases short, with 13 bases between. The germline V gene encodes CDR1 MGHRA and CDR2 YSYEKL. The CDR3 sequence is 14 residues long. The CDR3, as DNA: TGCGCCAGCAGCCTTAACATTCAAGGTCAGCCCCAGCATTTT. This codes for CASSLNIQGQPQHF.

This chain uses TRBV12-3 or TRBV12-4 with TRBJ1-4; 8 bases match TRBD1. This CDR3 is built from 14 residues. After removal of 3 bases from V and 6 bases from J, the junction contained 3 bases not matched to a gene. CDR3 in amino acids: CASSFSGGYEKLFF. CDR3 coding DNA: TGTGCCAGCAGTTTCTCAGGGGGCTATGAAAAACTGTTTTTT.

This clonotype came up a few times. One end of the junction is discordant with germline, which a read error may explain. The chain employs TRBV7-9 and TRBJ1-2; TRBD1 matches 7 bases. Germline V gives CDR1 SEHNR, CDR2 FQNEAQ (reference sequence). CDR3 length: 16 residues. This CDR3 reads CASSSSGTASKYGYTF. CDR3 sequence (DNA): TGTGCCAGCAGTTCGTCAGGGACAGCGTCTAAGTATGGCTACACCTTC.

The sample holds many counts of this clonotype. CDR3 coding DNA: TGTGCCAGCAGCCCCTCCGGGTGGAATGAGCAGTTCTTC. Translating gives CASSPSGWNEQFF. The chain carries TRBV11-3 and TRBJ2-1; D remains unclear. Trimming pared 5 bases from V and 7 bases from J, leaving 12 bases between. This CDR3 has 13 amino acids. Germline V CDR1 and CDR2: SGHNT, YENEEA.

This clonotype showed up just a few times. The J gene is TRBJ2-2, the V gene TRBV27; 8 bases map to TRBD2. The germline CDR1 and CDR2 sequences are MNHEY and SMNVEV (reference sequence). J lost 5 bases, V lost 2 bases, and 10 bases had no gene match. This CDR3 spans 17 amino acids. The CDR3 region is CASSLSGSTFLTGELFF. Here the CDR3 DNA reads TGTGCCAGCAGTTTAAGCGGGAGCACTTTCTTGACCGGGGAGCTGTTTTTT.

A few counts support this clonotype. The rearrangement joins TRBV27 to TRBJ2-3; D gene ambiguous. Per germline, CDR1 MNHEY and CDR2 SMNVEV (reference sequence). The CDR3 extends over 15 amino acids. V was clipped by 6 bases and J by 2 bases, with 15 bases between them. The CDR3, as DNA: TGTGCCAGCAGCCCCGGACCCATACCCACAGATACGCAGTATTTT. Encoded protein: CASSPGPIPTDTQYF.

The chain employs TRBV5-1 and TRBJ2-2; 8 bases fit TRBD1. CDR1 is SGHRS and CDR2 is YFSETQ in the germline V gene. The CDR3 is made up of 14 amino acids. Germline trimming cut 3 bases from V and 6 bases from J; bases unmatched to any gene: 4. The CDR3 DNA sequence: TGCGCCAGCAGCTCGAGGACAGGGCCCGGGGAGCTGTTTTTT. As protein: CASSSRTGPGELFF. Together with reference TRBV5-1 and TRBJ2-2, the CDR3 gives the full variable domain: KAGVTQTPRYLIKTRGQQVTLSCSPISGHRSVSWYQQTPGQGLQFLFEYFSETQRNKGNFPGRFSGRQFSNSRSEMNVSTLELGDSALYLCASSSRTGPGELFFGEGSRLTVL.

This clonotype appeared many times. CDR3 sequence reads: CASLAGAYNEQFF. DNA for the CDR3: TGTGCCAGTCTAGCGGGGGCTTACAATGAGCAGTTCTTC. The chain combines TRBV28 with TRBJ2-1, with 10 nucleotides matching TRBD2. The CDR3 spans 13 residues. Germline V gives CDR1 MDHEN, CDR2 SYDVKM. V was pared by 9 bases and J by 4 bases, with 3 bases of the junction left unmatched.

There are many counts of this clonotype. This chain uses TRBV6-1 with TRBJ1-1; D gene ambiguous. Deletions cut 10 bases from V and 3 bases from J, with 18 bases between. The germline V gene has CDR1 MNHNS and CDR2 SASEGT. CDR3 size: 14 residues. CDR3 residues: CATDSKETHTEAFF. The CDR3 bases are TGTGCCACCGACTCCAAGGAGACCCACACTGAAGCTTTCTTT.

V and J are TRBV7-2 and TRBJ2-3; TRBD2 agrees at 9 bases. Germline values: CDR1 SGHTA, CDR2 FQGNSA. Germline trimming cut 4 bases from V and 1 base from J; bases unmatched to any gene: 0. The CDR3 consists of 14 residues. CDR3 nucleotides: TGTGCCAGCAGCTGGACTAGCGGCACAGATACGCAGTATTTT. Translated, it gives CASSWTSGTDTQYF.

This clonotype was counted a few times. This chain links TRBV7-9 with TRBJ2-2; 16 positions match TRBD2. The CDR3 contains 20 residues. Germline values: CDR1 SEHNR, CDR2 FQNEAQ (reference sequence). The V gene end was trimmed by 4 bases and the J gene end by 5 bases; junction bases not matched to a gene: 13. Written as DNA, the CDR3 is TGTGCCAGCAGCTCCCCCGGGACTAGCGGGGGGGCTGGAAATACCGGGGAGCTGTTTTTT. Protein sequence: CASSSPGTSGGAGNTGELFF. Full variable domain (rest looked up from reference TRBV7-9 and TRBJ2-2): DTGVSQNPRHKITKRGQNVTFRCDPISEHNRLYWYRQTLGQGPEFLTYFQNEAQLEKSRLLSDRFSAERPKGSFSTLEIQRTEQGDSAMYLCASSSPGTSGGAGNTGELFFGEGSRLTVL.

The CDR3 reads CASSLEGRGYEQYF. CDR3 DNA: TGTGCCAGCAGCTTAGAAGGGCGGGGCTACGAGCAGTACTTC. The rearrangement uses TRBV7-3 and TRBJ2-7; tentative D call: TRBD2 (6 bases). V lost 2 bases and J 3 bases, leaving 11 bases between the germline ends. Germline CDR1 SGHTA, CDR2 FQGTGA. The CDR3 has 14 amino acids.

In this sample, this clonotype turned up a few times. The chain carries TRBV24-1 and TRBJ2-4; TRBD2 matches 12 bases. The CDR3 contains 18 residues. V shed 2 bases and J 2 bases; nucleotides not matched to a gene: 6. Germline CDR1 KGHDR, CDR2 SFDVKD. CDR3 amino acids: CATSDSRLAGVTKNIQYF. The DNA of the CDR3 is TGTGCCACCAGTGATTCCAGACTAGCGGGGGTTACCAAAAACATTCAGTACTTC.

This clonotype occurred a few times. V gene TRBV28 combines with J gene TRBJ2-1, with D maybe TRBD1 (5 bases). The CDR3 is 11 amino acids. The germline gives CDR1 MDHEN, CDR2 SYDVKM. V dropped 8 bases and J dropped 4 bases, with 6 bases sitting between them. CDR3 in DNA: TGTGCCAGCGGACAATACAATGAGCAGTTCTTC. Amino acids: CASGQYNEQFF. The full variable domain, its missing parts supplied by reference TRBV28 and TRBJ2-1, is DVKVTQSSRYLVKRTGEKVFLECVQDMDHENMFWYRQDPGLGLRLIYFSYDVKMKEKGDIPEGYSVSREKKERFSLILESASTNQTSMYLCASGQYNEQFFGPGTRLTVL.

This clonotype was counted many times. This sequence joins TRBV7-8 and TRBJ2-5; 9 bases line up with TRBD2. CDR1 is SGHVS, CDR2 FQNEAQ, per germline. This CDR3 has 15 amino acids. The ends lost 5 bases at V and 5 bases at J; junction bases unmatched: 9. CDR3 in amino acids: CASSLWAGGAETQYF. CDR3 nucleotide sequence: TGTGCCAGCAGCCTCTGGGCGGGGGGGGCCGAGACCCAGTACTTC.

This clonotype was observed many times. The V and J genes are TRBV10-3 and TRBJ2-2; maybe TRBD1 (6 bases). The CDR3 is 14 amino acids. Trimming pared 6 bases from V and 7 bases from J, leaving 15 bases between. Germline CDR1 ENHRY, CDR2 SYGVKD. In DNA form, the CDR3 reads TGTGCCATCAGGACACAGGGAGAGGACGGGGAGCTGTTTTTT. Its protein is CAIRTQGEDGELFF.

This clonotype was found a few times. The chain links TRBV5-1 to TRBJ2-1, with D tentatively TRBD2 (6 bases). The CDR3 runs 18 residues. V was trimmed by 1 base and J by 4 bases, leaving 21 bases between them. Germline V gives CDR1 SGHRS, CDR2 YFSETQ. The CDR3 region is CASSLRYAGLAQYNEQFF. CDR3 nucleotide sequence: TGCGCCAGCAGCTTGAGGTACGCGGGGTTGGCACAATACAATGAGCAGTTCTTC. The variable domain in full, with the rest retrieved from reference TRBV5-1 and TRBJ2-1, is KAGVTQTPRYLIKTRGQQVTLSCSPISGHRSVSWYQQTPGQGLQFLFEYFSETQRNKGNFPGRFSGRQFSNSRSEMNVSTLELGDSALYLCASSLRYAGLAQYNEQFFGPGTRLTVL.

This clonotype has only a few counts. The gene calls are TRBV11-2 and TRBJ2-3, with D tentatively TRBD2 (5 bases). V was shortened by 6 bases and J by 6 bases, with 19 bases between the two germline ends. Per germline, CDR1 SGHAT and CDR2 FQNNGV. This CDR3 has 15 residues. As DNA, the CDR3 is TGTGCCAGCAGGTACCACCCGAGCCCGGGGGATACGCAGTATTTT. Amino acid sequence: CASRYHPSPGDTQYF.

This clonotype has more than one count but fewer than ten. The CDR3 here is CASSYDGIYGYTF. The CDR3 DNA sequence: TGTGCCAGCAGTTATGACGGAATCTATGGCTACACCTTC. The chain employs TRBV7-6 and TRBJ1-2; unclear D gene. With 6 bases removed from V and 4 bases from J, the gap between germline ends came to 12 bases. The CDR3 runs to 13 residues. CDR1 and CDR2 (germline): SGHVS, FNYEAQ.

There are many counts of this clonotype. The chain has TRBV7-8 and TRBJ2-5, with 7 bases identical to TRBD1. The CDR3 is 16 amino acids. Germline V gives CDR1 SGHVS, CDR2 FQNEAQ. After removal of 3 bases from V and 0 bases from J, the junction contained 7 bases not matched to a gene. The CDR3 nucleotides are TGTGCCAGCAGCTTGCCGGGACAGCAGTACCAAGAGACCCAGTACTTC. Protein: CASSLPGQQYQETQYF.

This clonotype was detected many times. The chain joins TRBV7-8 to TRBJ1-1; TRBD1 might be the D (5 bases). The ends were cut back, 0 bases at V and 1 base at J, with 6 bases in the middle. Germline V lookup: CDR1 SGHVS, CDR2 FQNEAQ. CDR3 length: 14 residues. Here the CDR3 DNA reads TGTGCCAGCAGCTTAGCGGGGGGGAACACTGAAGCTTTCTTT. The encoded protein is CASSLAGGNTEAFF.

To note about this clonotype: This is likely a read error, given that the CDR3 carries no conserved phenylalanine or tryptophan at its end. This rearrangement joins TRBV11-2 to TRBJ2-3; no firm D call. Germline lookup yields CDR1 SGHAT and CDR2 FQNNGV. The CDR3 length is 12 residues. V was trimmed by 4 bases and J by 8 bases, leaving 10 bases between them. CDR3 amino acids: CASSSLEPTQYI. The CDR3 nucleotides read TGTGCCAGCAGCTCGTTAGAGCCTACGCAGTATATT.